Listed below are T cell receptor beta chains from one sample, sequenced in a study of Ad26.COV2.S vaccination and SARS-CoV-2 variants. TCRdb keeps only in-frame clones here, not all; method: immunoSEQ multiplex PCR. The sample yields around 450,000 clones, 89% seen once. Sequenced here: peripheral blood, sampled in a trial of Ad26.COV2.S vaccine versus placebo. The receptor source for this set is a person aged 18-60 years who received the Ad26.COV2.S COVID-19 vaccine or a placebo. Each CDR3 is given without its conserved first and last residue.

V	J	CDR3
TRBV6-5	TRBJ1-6	ASNQQGPNSPLH
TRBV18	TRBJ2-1	ASSLSALYNEQF
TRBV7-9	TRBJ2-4	ASSETSGSKNIQY
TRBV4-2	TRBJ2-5	ASSQDALAGEPQETQY
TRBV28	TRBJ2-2	ASSLQGDTGELF
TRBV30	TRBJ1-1	AWSRGQTEAF
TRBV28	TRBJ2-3	ASSSRGGLPLPTDTQY
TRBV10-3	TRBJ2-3	AIRQGALPGTQY
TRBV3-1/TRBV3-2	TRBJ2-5	ASSQESGGYGTQY
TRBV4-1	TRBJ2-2	ASSQVRGRAGELF